This entry features one TCR beta chain sequence. What it recognizes is unknown. The CDR3 length is 16 residues. Germline V gene lookup returns CDR1 SGHVS and CDR2 FNYEAQ. V shed 6 bases and J 5 bases; nucleotides not matched to a gene: 14. The entry originates in a study of cytomegalovirus exposure and HLA in healthy donors. Study results and limitations: Reported results showed that the classifier diagnosed cytomegalovirus status with high specificity and sensitivity. Researchers reported that a few CMV-associated chains were confirmed in vitro as CMV antigen-specific.

Clones were sequenced by immunoSEQ multiplex PCR, and TCRdb holds only the in-frame ones, with some missing. The table has a few hundred thousand clones, about nine tenths seen once; the top ten hold 0.65% to 0.85%. This clonotype was sampled from a woman under 30 in good health and CMV-seronegative. The sample comprised PBMCs. The chain joins TRBV7-6 to TRBJ2-7; 9 nucleotides match TRBD1. The CDR3 DNA sequence: TGTGCCAGCAGACAACTGGGGACAGGGCCTAGGGACGAGCAGTACTTC. This translates into CASRQLGTGPRDEQYF.